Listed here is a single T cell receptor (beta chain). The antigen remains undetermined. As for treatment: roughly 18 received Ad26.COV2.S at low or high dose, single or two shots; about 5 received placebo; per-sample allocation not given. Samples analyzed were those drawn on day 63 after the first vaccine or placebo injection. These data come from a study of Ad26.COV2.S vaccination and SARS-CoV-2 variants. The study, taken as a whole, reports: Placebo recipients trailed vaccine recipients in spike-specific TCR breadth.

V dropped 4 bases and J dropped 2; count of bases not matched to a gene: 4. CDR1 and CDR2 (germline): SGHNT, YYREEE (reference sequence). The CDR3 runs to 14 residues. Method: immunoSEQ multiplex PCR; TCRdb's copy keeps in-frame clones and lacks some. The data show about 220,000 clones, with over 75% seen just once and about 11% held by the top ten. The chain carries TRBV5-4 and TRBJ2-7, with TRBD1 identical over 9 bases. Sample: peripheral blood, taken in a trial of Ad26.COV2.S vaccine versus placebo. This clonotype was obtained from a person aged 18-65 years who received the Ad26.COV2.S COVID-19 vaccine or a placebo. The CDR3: CASSPGTGPYEQYF. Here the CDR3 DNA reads TGTGCCAGCAGCCCCGGGACAGGGCCCTACGAGCAGTACTTC.